This TCR beta chain emerged from a study of blood T cell repertoires in COVID-19. Overall study context: The samples span acute and convalescent COVID-19 from the United States, Italy and Spain. Nucleic acid was either cDNA or gDNA, and it came from T cells, B-cell-depleted T cells, or PBMCs.

Worth noting for this clone: At the DNA level, this CDR3 is encoded by other sequences in the same sample as well.

Germline lookup yields CDR1 SGHRS and CDR2 YFSETQ. The CDR3 is 14 residues long. With 1 base removed from V and 0 bases from J, the gap between germline ends came to 4 bases. Original methodology: Estimates of nucleated cell counts were drawn from the amplification of reference gene primers. Profiling relied on immunoSEQ multiplex PCR, and the TCRdb table lists in-frame clones only, not all of them. V and J calls plus clone size are reproduced from that table; the DNA served to infer D and trimming. Found here are 250,000 to 300,000 clones, approximately 89% of them singletons; the top ten hold 5.5% to 8%.

Sample: peripheral blood. The V call is TRBV5-1, the J call TRBJ1-4; no reliable D call. This sequence was found in a woman aged 25 to 39 who had recovered from COVID-19. CDR3 loop: CASSLQATNEKLFF. CDR3 sequence (DNA): TGCGCCAGCAGCTTGCAGGCAACTAATGAAAAACTGTTTTTT.